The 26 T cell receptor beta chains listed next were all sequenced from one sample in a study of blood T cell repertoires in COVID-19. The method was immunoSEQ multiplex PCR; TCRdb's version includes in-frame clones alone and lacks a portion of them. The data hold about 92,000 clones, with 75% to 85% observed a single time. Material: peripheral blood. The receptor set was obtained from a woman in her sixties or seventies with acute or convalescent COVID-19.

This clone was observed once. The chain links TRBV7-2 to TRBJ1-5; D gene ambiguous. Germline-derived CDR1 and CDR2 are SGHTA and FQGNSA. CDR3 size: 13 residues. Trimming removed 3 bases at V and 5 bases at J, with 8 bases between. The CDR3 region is CASSFDGDQPQHF. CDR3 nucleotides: TGTGCCAGCAGCTTCGACGGAGATCAGCCCCAGCATTTT. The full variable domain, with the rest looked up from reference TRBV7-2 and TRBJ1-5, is GAGVSQSPSNKVTEKGKDVELRCDPISGHTALYWYRQSLGQGLEFLIYFQGNSAPDKSGLPSDRFSAERTGGSVSTLTIQRTQQEDSAVYLCASSFDGDQPQHFGDGTRLSIL.

CDR3 protein: CASSRQGMGETQYF. DNA of the CDR3: TGTGCCAGTAGCCGACAGGGTATGGGAGAGACCCAGTACTTC. This rearrangement joins TRBV19 to TRBJ2-5; TRBD1 agrees at 7 bases. Germline V gene sequence: CDR1 LNHDA, CDR2 SQIVND (reference sequence). Unmatched junction bases numbered 8, after V lost 6 bases and J lost 4 bases. There are 14 residues in the CDR3.

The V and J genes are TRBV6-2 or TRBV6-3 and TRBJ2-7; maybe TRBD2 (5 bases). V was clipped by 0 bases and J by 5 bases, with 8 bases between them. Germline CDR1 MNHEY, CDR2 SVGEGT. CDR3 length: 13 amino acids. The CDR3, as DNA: TGTGCCAGCAGTTACTCGAGAGGGAACGAGCAGTACTTC. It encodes CASSYSRGNEQYF.

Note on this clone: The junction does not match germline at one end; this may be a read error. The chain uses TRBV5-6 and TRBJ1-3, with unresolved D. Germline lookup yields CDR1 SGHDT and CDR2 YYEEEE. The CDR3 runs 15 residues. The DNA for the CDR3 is TGTGCCAGCAGTTTGGGTCCGGGCTCTGGAAACACCATATATTTT. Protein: CASSLGPGSGNTIYF.

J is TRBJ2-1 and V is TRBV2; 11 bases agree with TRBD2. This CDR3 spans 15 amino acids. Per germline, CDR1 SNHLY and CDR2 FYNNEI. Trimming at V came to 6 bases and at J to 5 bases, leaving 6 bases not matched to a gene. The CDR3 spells CASRPLGLADNEQFF. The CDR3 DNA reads TGTGCCAGCAGGCCATTGGGACTAGCGGACAATGAGCAGTTCTTC.

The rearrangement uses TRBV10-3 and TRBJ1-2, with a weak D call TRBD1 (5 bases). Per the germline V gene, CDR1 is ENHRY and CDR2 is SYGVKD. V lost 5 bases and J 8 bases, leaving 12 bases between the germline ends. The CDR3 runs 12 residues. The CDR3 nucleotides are TGTGCCATCAGTCTATTGGGGCAAGGCTACACCTTC. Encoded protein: CAISLLGQGYTF.

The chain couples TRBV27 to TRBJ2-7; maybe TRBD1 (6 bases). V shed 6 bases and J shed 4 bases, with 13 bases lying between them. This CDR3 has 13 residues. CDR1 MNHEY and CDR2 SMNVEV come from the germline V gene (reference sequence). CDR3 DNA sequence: TGTGCCAGCAGGGGGGCACAACGTTACGAGCAGTACTTC. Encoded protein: CASRGAQRYEQYF.

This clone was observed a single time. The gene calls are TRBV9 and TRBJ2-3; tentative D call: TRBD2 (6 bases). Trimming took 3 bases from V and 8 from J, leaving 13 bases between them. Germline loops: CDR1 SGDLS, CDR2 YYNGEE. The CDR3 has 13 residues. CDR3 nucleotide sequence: TGTGCCAGCAGCGCCGGGAGTAGCCCTACGCAGTATTTT. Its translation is CASSAGSSPTQYF.

CDR3 in amino acids: CSVGQGFNSPLHF. Written as DNA, the CDR3 is TGCAGCGTTGGACAGGGATTTAATTCACCCCTCCACTTT. The chain carries TRBV29-1 and TRBJ1-6; the match to TRBD1 covers 7 bases. The CDR3 runs to 13 residues. The ends lost 4 bases at V and 6 bases at J; junction bases unmatched: 3. Germline V gene data show CDR1 as SQVTM and CDR2 as ANQGSEA.

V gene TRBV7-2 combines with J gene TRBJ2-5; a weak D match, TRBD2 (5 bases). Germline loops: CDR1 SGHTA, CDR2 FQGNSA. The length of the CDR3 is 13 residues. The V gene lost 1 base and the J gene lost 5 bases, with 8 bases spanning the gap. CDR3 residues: CASSLVRGETQYF. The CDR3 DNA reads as TGTGCCAGCAGCTTAGTAAGAGGGGAGACCCAGTACTTC.

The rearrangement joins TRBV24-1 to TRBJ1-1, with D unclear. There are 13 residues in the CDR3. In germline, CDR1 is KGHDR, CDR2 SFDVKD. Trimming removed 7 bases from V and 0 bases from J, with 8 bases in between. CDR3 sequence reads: CATRAEVNTEAFF. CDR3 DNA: TGTGCCACCAGGGCCGAAGTGAACACTGAAGCTTTCTTT.

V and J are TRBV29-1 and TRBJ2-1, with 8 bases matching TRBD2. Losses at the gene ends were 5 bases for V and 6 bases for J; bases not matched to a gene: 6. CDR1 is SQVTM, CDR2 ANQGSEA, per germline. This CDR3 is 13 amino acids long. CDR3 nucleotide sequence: TGCAGCGTTCCGGGACTAGGTGTCAATGAGCAGTTCTTC. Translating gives CSVPGLGVNEQFF.

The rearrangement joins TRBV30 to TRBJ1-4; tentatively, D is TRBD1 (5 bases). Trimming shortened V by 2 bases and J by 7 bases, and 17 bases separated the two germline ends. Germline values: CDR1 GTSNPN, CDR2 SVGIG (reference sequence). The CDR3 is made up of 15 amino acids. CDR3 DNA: TGTGCCTGGAGTAGAACTCTTTCCGGGGGTGAAAAACTGTTTTTT. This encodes CAWSRTLSGGEKLFF.

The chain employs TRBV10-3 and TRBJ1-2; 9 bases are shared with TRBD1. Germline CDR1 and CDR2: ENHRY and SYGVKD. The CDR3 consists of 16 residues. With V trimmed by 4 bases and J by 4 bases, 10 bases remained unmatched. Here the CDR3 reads CAISGTGDRRFYGYTF. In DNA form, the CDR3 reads TGTGCCATCAGTGGGACAGGGGATCGTCGGTTCTATGGCTACACCTTC.

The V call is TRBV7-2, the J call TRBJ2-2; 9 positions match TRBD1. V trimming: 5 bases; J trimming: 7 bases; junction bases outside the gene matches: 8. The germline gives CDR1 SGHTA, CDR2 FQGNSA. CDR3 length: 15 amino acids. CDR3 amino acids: CASSRDRVSIGELFF. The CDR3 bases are TGTGCCAGCAGCAGGGACAGGGTGTCGATCGGGGAGCTGTTTTTT.

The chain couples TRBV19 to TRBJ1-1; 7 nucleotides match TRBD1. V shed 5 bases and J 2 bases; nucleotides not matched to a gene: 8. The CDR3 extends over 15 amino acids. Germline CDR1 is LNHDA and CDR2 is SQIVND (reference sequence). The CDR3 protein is CASSPYRGGNTEAFF. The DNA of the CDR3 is TGTGCCAGTAGTCCATACAGGGGTGGAAACACTGAAGCTTTCTTT.

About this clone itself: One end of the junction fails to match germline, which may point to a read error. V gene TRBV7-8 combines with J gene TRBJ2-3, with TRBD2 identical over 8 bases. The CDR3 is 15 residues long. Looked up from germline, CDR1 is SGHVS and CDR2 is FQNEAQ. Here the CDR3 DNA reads TGTGTCAGCAGCGGGTGGAGCGGGGGCTCAGATACGCAGTATTTT. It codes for CVSSGWSGGSDTQYF. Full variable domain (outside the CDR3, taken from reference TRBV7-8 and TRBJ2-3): GAGVSQSPRYKVAKRGQDVALRCDPISGHVSLFWYQQALGQGPEFLTYFQNEAQLDKSGLPSDRFFAERPEGSVSTLKIQRTQQEDSAVYLCVSSGWSGGSDTQYFGPGTRLTVL.

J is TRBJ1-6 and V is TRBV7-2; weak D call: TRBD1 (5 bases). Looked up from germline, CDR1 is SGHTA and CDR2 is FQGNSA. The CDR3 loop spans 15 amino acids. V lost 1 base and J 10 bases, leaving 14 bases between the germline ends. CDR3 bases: TGTGCCAGCAGCTTAGGTACAGGTTTATGGTCACCCCTCCACTTT. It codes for CASSLGTGLWSPLHF.

CDR3 sequence: CASSLGPSGGPPYF. CDR3 in DNA: TGTGCCAGCAGCTTAGGTCCTAGCGGGGGCCCCCCGTACTTC. The chain employs TRBV7-2 and TRBJ2-7, with 10 bases lining up with TRBD2. Germline V lookup: CDR1 SGHTA, CDR2 FQGNSA. This CDR3 has 14 residues. V was pared by 1 base and J by 12 bases, with 9 bases of the junction left unmatched.

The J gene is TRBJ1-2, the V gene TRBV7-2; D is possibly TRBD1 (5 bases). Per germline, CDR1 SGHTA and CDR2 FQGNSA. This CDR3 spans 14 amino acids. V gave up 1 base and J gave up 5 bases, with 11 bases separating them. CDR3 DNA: TGTGCCAGCAGCTTAGTGACAGCCCCATATGGCTACACCTTC. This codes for CASSLVTAPYGYTF. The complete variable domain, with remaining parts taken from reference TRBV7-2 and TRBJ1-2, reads GAGVSQSPSNKVTEKGKDVELRCDPISGHTALYWYRQSLGQGLEFLIYFQGNSAPDKSGLPSDRFSAERTGGSVSTLTIQRTQQEDSAVYLCASSLVTAPYGYTFGSGTRLTVV.

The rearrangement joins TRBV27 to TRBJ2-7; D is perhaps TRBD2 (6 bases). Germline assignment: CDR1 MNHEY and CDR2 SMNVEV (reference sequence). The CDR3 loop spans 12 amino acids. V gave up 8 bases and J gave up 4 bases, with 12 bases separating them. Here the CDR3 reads CASGGRIYEQYF. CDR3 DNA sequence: TGTGCCAGCGGGGGGAGAATATACGAGCAGTACTTC.

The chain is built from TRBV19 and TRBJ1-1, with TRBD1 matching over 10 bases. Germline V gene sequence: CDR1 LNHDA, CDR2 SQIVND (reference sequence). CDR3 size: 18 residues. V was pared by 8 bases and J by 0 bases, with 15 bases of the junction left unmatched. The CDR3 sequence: CASAPGLGQGLMNTEAFF. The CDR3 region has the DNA TGTGCCAGTGCCCCTGGTTTGGGACAGGGGTTGATGAACACTGAAGCTTTCTTT.

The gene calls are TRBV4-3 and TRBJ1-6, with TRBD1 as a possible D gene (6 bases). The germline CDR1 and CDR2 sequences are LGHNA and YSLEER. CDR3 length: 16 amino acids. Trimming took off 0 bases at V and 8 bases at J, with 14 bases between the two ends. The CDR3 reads CASSQDPAGGHSPLHF. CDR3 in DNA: TGCGCCAGCAGCCAAGATCCCGCGGGGGGGCATTCACCCCTCCACTTT.

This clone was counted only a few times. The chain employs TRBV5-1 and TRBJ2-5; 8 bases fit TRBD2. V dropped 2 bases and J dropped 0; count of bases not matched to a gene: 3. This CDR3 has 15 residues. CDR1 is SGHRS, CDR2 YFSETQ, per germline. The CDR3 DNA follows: TGCGCCAGCAGCTTCGCAGCGGGGGACCAAGAGACCCAGTACTTC. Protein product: CASSFAAGDQETQYF.

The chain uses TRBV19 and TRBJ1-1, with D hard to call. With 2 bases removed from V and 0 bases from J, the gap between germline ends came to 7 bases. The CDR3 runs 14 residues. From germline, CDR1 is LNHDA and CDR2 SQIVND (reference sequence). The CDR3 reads CASSIRDMNTEAFF. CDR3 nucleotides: TGTGCCAGTAGTATACGAGACATGAACACTGAAGCTTTCTTT.

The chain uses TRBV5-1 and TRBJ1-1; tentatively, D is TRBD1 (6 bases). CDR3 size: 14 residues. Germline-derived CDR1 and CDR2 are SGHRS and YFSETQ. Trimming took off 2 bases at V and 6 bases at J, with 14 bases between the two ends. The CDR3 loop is CASSLKGERAEAFF. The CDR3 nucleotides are TGCGCCAGCAGCTTAAAGGGGGAAAGGGCTGAAGCTTTCTTT.